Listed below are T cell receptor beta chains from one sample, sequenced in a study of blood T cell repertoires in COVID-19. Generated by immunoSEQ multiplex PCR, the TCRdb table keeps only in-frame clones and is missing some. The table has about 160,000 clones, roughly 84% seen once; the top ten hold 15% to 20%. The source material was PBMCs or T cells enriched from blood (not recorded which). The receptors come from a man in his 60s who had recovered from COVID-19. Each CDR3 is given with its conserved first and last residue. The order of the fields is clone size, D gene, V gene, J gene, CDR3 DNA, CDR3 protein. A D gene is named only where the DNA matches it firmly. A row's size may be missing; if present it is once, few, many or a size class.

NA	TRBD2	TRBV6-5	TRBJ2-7	TGTGCCAGCACCCCCGGGGGGGCAGGAAACGAGCAGTACTTC	CASTPGGAGNEQYF
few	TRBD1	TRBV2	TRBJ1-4	TGTGCCAGCAGTGAGCAGCGACAGGGGAATGAAAAACTGTTTTTT	CASSEQRQGNEKLFF
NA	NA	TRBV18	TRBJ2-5	TGTGCCAGCTCACCTCTCCCGGGGGTAGAAGAGACCCAGTACTTC	CASSPLPGVEETQYF
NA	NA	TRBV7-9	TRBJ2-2	TGTGCCAGCAGCTTAGCGACAGGCAGCACCACCGGGGAGCTGTTTTTT	CASSLATGSTTGELFF
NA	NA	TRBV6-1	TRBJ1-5	TGTGCCAGCAGTGAAGGATTGGGGCTTAGGCCCCAGCATTTT	CASSEGLGLRPQHF
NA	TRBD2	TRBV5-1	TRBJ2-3	TGCGCCAGCAGCTACCGGGTAGCGGGGGGCGACACAGATACGCAGTATTTT	CASSYRVAGGDTDTQYF
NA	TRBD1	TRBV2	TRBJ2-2	TGTGCCAGCAGTGAGGGGACAGCGGCGAACACCGGGGAGCTGTTTTTT	CASSEGTAANTGELFF
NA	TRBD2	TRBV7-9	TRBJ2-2	TGTGCCAGCAGCCCCTTCGGGGGGGCTGGCACCGGGGAGCTGTTTTTT	CASSPFGGAGTGELFF
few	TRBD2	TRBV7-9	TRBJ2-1	TGTGCCAGCTCCTACGGGGGGGTCTCCTACAATGAGCAGTTCTTC	CASSYGGVSYNEQFF
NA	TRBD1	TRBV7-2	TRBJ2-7	TGTGCCAGCAGCTTAGACCCAGGGGGCGTATTCCATCGCTTC	CASSLDPGGVFHRF
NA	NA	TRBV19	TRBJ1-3	TGTGCCAGTGGCTACTCAAGGGGTGGAAACACCATATATTTT	CASGYSRGGNTIYF
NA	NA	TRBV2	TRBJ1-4	TGTGCCAGCAGCTCGGGAACCGAGGGTGAAAAACTGTTTTTT	CASSSGTEGEKLFF
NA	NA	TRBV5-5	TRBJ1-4	TGTGCCAGCAGACGGGACAAAACTAATGAAAAACTGTTTTTT	CASRRDKTNEKLFF
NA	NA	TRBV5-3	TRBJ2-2	TGTGCCAGAAGCCCTACCCGGTTTTTT	CARSPTRFF
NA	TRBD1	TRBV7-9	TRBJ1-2	TGTGCCAGCAGCTTACCCAGGACAGGAACAAACTATGGCTACACCTTC	CASSLPRTGTNYGYTF
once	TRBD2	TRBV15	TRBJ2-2	TGTGCCACCAGCAGAGATTTGGTTAGCGGGAGGGTCACCGGGGAGCTGTTTTTT	CATSRDLVSGRVTGELFF
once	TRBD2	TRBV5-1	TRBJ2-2	TGCGCCAGCAGCTTGCCGGGAGGAAGGGGCCAGGTAGAGAGAGCCGGGGAGCTGTTTTTT	CASSLPGGRGQVERAGELFF
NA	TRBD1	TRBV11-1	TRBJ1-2	TGTGCCAGCAGCTTTTCCGGGACAGGGGTAAATGGCTACACCTTC	CASSFSGTGVNGYTF
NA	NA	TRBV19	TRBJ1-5	TGTGCCAGTAGCGTCGTTACTGAGCAGCCCCAGCATTTT	CASSVVTEQPQHF
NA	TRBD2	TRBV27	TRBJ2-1	TGTGCCAGCAGTTACGGCGGGAGATTAAAGGATGAGCAGTTCTTC	CASSYGGRLKDEQFF
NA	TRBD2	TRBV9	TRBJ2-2	TGTGCCAGCAGCGCCAACCCCACGGGGGGGCGGAACACCGGGGAGCTGTTTTTT	CASSANPTGGRNTGELFF
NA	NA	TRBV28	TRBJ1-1	TGTGCCAGCAGTTTAGATAACAGGCGGTACACTGAAGCTTTCTTT	CASSLDNRRYTEAFF
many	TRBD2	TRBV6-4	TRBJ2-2	TGTGCCAGCAGTGATGGACTAGCTAACACCGGGGAGCTGTTTTTT	CASSDGLANTGELFF
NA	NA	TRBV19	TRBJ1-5	TGTGCCAGTAGTATTAAGACAAATCAGCCCCAGCATTTT	CASSIKTNQPQHF
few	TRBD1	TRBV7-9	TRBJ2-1	TGTGCCAGCAGGCGTGAGATTGGGACAGCAGGGAATGAGCAGTTCTTC	CASRREIGTAGNEQFF
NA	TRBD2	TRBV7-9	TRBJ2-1	TGTGCCAGCAGTAGCGGGTACAATGAGCAGTTCTTC	CASSSGYNEQFF
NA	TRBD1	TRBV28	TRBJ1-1	TGTGCCAGCACCCACCCTAACAGGGGAGAAGCGGCTGAAGCTTTCTTT	CASTHPNRGEAAEAFF
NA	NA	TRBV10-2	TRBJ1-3	TGCGCCAGCAAGCCAGGGGCCAACTCTGGAAACACCATATATTTT	CASKPGANSGNTIYF
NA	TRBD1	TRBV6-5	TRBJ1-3	TGTGCCAGCAGTAGACGGGACAGCCTACGAAACACCATATATTTT	CASSRRDSLRNTIYF
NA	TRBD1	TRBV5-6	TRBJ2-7	TGTGCCAGCAGCATAGGACAGGGCGGAACCTACGAGCAGTACTTC	CASSIGQGGTYEQYF
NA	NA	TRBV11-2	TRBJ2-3	TGTGCCAGCAGCTTAGAACTCCCTACCTACTCTAGCACAGATACGCAGTATTTT	CASSLELPTYSSTDTQYF
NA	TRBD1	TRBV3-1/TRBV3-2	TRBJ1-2	TGTGCCAGCAACAAGCGACAGGGGTTTGACTATGGCTACACCTTC	CASNKRQGFDYGYTF
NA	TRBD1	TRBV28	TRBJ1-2	TGTGCCAGCAGCCGACAGGGACCCTTAGGTGGCTACACCTTC	CASSRQGPLGGYTF
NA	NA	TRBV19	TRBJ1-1	TGTGCCAGTAGTATAGTCGGGGGGTTGGCTGAAGCTTTCTTT	CASSIVGGLAEAFF
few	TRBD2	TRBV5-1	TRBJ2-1	TGCGCCAGCAGCTCTTTTGGGACTAGCGGGAGAGGGGGGAATAAGCAGTTCTTC	CASSSFGTSGRGGNKQFF
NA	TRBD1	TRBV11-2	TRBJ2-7	TGTGCCAGCAGCTTAGACGGACAGGGGACCTACGAGCAGTACTTC	CASSLDGQGTYEQYF
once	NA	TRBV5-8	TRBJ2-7	TGTGCCAGCAGCTTTAGCCGACTAGGAGGTACGATGTACGAGCAGTACTTC	CASSFSRLGGTMYEQYF
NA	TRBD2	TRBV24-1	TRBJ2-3	TGTGCCACCAGTGATTTGCAGGTGACTGGCGGGAGGGCTGGTACGCAGTATTTT	CATSDLQVTGGRAGTQYF
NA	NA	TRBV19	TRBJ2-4	TGTGCCAGTAGTCCCACAGAGGGAAAAAACATTCAGTACTTC	CASSPTEGKNIQYF
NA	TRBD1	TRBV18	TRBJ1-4	TGTGCCAGCTCTCCCGGGACAGACGAAAAACTGTTTTTT	CASSPGTDEKLFF
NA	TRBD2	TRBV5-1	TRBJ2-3	TGCGCCAGCAGACTAGCGGGAACCAGCACAGATACGCAGTATTTT	CASRLAGTSTDTQYF
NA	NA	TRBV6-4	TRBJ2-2	TGTGCCAGCAGTGTGGAACAGGGTAACACCGGGGAGCTGTTTTTT	CASSVEQGNTGELFF
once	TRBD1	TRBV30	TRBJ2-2	TGTGCCGGAGATCCGACAGGGGGAAACACCGGGGAGCTGTTTTTT	CAGDPTGGNTGELFF
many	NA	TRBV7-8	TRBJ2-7	TGTGCCAGCAGCTCCCCAGCGGGTTCAGGTTCCTACGAGCAGTACTTC	CASSSPAGSGSYEQYF
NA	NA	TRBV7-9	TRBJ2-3	TGTGCCAGCAGCTATAGTCCGGGAGAGGGACCAGATACGCAGTATTTT	CASSYSPGEGPDTQYF
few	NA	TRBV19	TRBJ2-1	TGTGCCAGTAGTATTTTAATGGGCCTGAATGAGCAGTTCTTC	CASSILMGLNEQFF
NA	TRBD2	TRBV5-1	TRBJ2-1	TGCGCCAGCAGCGAGGCCGGGACTAGGTTCAATGAGCAGTTCTTC	CASSEAGTRFNEQFF
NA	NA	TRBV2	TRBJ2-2	TGTGCCAGCAGTGGACTGACTTTTCCCGGGGAGCTGTTTTTT	CASSGLTFPGELFF
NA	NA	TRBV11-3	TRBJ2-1	TGTGCCAGCAGCTTCAGTCCCAGCTCCTACAATGAGCAGTTCTTC	CASSFSPSSYNEQFF
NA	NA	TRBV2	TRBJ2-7	TGTGCCAGCAGTCCTAAGGGGGAGCAGTACTTC	CASSPKGEQYF
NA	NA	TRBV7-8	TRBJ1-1	TGTGCCAGCAGCCCCCAAGGTAGCGGGCCGGGCACTGAAGCTTTCTTT	CASSPQGSGPGTEAFF
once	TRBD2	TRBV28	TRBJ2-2	TGTGCCAGCCTACCGGCGGCGGGGGGGCAGATCGGGGAGCTGTTTTTT	CASLPAAGGQIGELFF
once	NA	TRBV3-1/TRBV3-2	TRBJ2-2	TGTGCCAGCAGCCAAGGAAGGGGGATTAGCACCGGGGAGCTGTTTTTT	CASSQGRGISTGELFF